The 5 T cell receptor beta chains below come from one sample, sequenced in a study of blood T cell repertoires in COVID-19. Sequenced by immunoSEQ multiplex PCR; TCRdb stores in-frame clones only, minus some. In the table there are under 200,000 clones, 70% to 90% of which are singletons. The sequenced material came from peripheral blood. These receptors were taken from a middle-aged man with acute or convalescent COVID-19.

This clone was counted only a few times. V and J are TRBV27 and TRBJ2-2; 9 nucleotides line up with TRBD1. Germline CDR1 and CDR2: MNHEY and SMNVEV (reference sequence). This CDR3 comprises 16 residues. Trimming at V came to 4 bases and at J to 8 bases, leaving 11 bases not matched to a gene. The CDR3 sequence: CASSSLDRGSMGELFF. The CDR3 DNA is TGTGCCAGCAGTTCCTTGGACAGGGGTTCAATGGGGGAGCTGTTTTTT.

The chain uses TRBV5-4 and TRBJ2-7; TRBD2 matches 12 bases. This CDR3 is 16 amino acids long. J was trimmed by 2 bases and V by 3 bases; bases with no gene match: 6. Germline-derived CDR1 and CDR2 are SGHNT and YYREEE (reference sequence). The CDR3 bases are TGTGCCAGCAGCTCGGAGGCTAGCGGGGGGGCCTACGAGCAGTACTTC. Its protein is CASSSEASGGAYEQYF.

The gene calls are TRBV30 and TRBJ1-5; D possibly corresponds to TRBD1 (5 bases). From germline, CDR1 is GTSNPN and CDR2 SVGIG (reference sequence). The CDR3 runs 13 residues. The ends were cut back, 2 bases at V and 7 bases at J, with 12 bases in the middle. Here the CDR3 DNA reads TGTGCCTGGAGTCTCAGGGAAGACCAGCCCCAGCATTTT. This codes for CAWSLREDQPQHF. The full variable domain, rest sourced from reference TRBV30 and TRBJ1-5, is SQTIHQWPATLVQPVGSPLSLECTVEGTSNPNLYWYRQAAGRGLQLLFYSVGIGQISSEVPQNLSASRPQDRQFILSSKKLLLSDSGFYLCAWSLREDQPQHFGDGTRLSIL.

The chain uses TRBV2 and TRBJ2-5; possibly TRBD2 for D (6 bases). Trimming shortened V by 3 bases and J by 5 bases, and 10 bases separated the two germline ends. This CDR3 spans 13 amino acids. The V gene's germline CDR1 is SNHLY and CDR2 FYNNEI. CDR3: CASSDLEGETQYF. As DNA, the CDR3 is TGTGCCAGCAGTGATTTGGAGGGGGAGACCCAGTACTTC.

V gene TRBV15 combines with J gene TRBJ2-1, with a tentative D call TRBD2 (6 bases). The CDR3 covers 16 residues. Trimming took off 0 bases at V and 0 bases at J, with 9 bases between the two ends. Germline CDR1 reads LNHNV; CDR2 reads YYDKDF (reference sequence). The CDR3 DNA reads as TGTGCCACCAGCAGAGATATGGGGGGCTCCTACAATGAGCAGTTCTTC. Translated: CATSRDMGGSYNEQFF.